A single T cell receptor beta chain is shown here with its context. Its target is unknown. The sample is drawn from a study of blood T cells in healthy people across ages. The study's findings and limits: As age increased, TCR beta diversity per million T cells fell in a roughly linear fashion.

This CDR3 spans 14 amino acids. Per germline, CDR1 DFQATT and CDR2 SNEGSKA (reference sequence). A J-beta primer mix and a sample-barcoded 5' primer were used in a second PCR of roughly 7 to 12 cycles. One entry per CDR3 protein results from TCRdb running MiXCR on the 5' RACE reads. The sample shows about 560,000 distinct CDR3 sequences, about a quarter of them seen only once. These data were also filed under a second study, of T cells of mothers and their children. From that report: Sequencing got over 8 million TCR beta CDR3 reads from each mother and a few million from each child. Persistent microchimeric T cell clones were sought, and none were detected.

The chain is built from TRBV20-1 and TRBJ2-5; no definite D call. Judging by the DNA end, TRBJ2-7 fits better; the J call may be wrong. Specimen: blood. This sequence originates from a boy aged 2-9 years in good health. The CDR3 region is CSATPEGFWYEQYF. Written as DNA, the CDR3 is TGCAGTGCTACCCCCGAAGGGTTTTGGTACGAGCAGTACTTC.